Included here is one TCR beta chain sequence, with context. Antigen specificity is unknown. This sample is part of a study of regulatory dendritic cells for organ transplantation. The wider study: Monocytes received vitamin D3 on days 0 and 4, IL-10 on day 4. Overall study results and limits: Mature dendritic cells appeared to drive more memory CD8+ clonal expansion than regulatory ones.

This table comes from immunoSEQ multiplex PCR, and its TCRdb copy is limited to in-frame clones, with some not included. The data hold 15,000 to 20,000 clones, with roughly 80% observed a single time. Sorted subsets were CFSE-labeled and cultured roughly 5 days with allogeneic dendritic cells. This CDR3 spans 16 amino acids. The germline V gene has CDR1 SGDLS and CDR2 YYNGEE. V was pared by 0 bases and J by 7 bases, with 17 bases between. This sequence originates from a human donor in good health. This rearrangement joins TRBV9 to TRBJ2-1, with D perhaps matching TRBD1 or TRBD2 (6 bases each). The material sequenced was memory CD4+ T cells from blood cultured with regulatory dendritic cells. The subset here: CD45RO+ memory T cells. As DNA, the CDR3 is TGTGCCAGCAGCGTAGCTATACAGGGAGGACTGAATGAGCAGTTCTTC. It translates to CASSVAIQGGLNEQFF.